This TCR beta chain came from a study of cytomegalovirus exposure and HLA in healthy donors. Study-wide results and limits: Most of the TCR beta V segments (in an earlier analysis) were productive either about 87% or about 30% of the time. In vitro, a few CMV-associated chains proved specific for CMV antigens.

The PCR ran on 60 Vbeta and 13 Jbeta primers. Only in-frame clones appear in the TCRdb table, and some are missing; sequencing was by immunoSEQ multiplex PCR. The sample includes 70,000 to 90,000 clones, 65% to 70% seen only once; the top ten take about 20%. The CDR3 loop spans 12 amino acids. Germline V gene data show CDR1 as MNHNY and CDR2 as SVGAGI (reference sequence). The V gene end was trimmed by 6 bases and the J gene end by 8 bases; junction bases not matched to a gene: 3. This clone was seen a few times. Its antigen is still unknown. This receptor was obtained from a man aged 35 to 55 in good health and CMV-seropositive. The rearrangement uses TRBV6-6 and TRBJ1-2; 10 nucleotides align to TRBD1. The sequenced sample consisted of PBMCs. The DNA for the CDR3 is TGTGCCAGCAGCGGGACAGGGGACGGCTACACCTTC. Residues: CASSGTGDGYTF.